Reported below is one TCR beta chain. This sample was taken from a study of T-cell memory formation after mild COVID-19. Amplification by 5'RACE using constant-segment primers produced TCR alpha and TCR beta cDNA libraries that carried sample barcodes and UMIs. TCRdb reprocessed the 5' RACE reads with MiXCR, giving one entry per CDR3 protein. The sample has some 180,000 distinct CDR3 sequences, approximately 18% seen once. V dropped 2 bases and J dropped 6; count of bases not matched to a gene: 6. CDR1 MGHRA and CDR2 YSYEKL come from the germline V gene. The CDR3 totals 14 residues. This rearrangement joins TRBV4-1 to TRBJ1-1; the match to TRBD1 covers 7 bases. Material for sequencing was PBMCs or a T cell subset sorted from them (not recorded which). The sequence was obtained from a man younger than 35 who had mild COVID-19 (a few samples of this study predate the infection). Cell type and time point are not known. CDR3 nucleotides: TGCGCCAGCAGCCAACGATCCCAGGGGGCTGAAGCTTTCTTT. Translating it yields CASSQRSQGAEAFF.